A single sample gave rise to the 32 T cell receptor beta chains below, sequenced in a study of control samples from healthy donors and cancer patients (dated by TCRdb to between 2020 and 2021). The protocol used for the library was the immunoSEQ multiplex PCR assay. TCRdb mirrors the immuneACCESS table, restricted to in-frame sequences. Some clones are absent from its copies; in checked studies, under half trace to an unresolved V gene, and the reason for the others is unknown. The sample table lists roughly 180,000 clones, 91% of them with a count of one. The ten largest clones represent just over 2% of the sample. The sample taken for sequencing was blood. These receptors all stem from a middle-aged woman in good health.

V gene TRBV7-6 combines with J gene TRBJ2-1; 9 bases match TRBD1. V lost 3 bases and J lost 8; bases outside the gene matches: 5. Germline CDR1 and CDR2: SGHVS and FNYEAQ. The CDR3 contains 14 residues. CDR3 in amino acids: CASSLRTGEDEQFF. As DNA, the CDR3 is TGTGCCAGCAGCTTGCGGACAGGGGAAGATGAGCAGTTCTTC. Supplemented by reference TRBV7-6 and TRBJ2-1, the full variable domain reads GAGVSQSPRYKVTKRGQDVALRCDPISGHVSLYWYRQALGQGPEFLTYFNYEAQQDKSGLPNDRFSAERPEGSISTLTIQRTEQRDSAMYRCASSLRTGEDEQFFGPGTRLTVL.

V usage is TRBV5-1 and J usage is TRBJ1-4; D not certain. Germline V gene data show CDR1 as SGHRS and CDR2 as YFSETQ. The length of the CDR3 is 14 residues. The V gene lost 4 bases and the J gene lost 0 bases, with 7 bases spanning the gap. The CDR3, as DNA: TGCGCCAGCAGCCTAGCGTCAACTAATGAAAAACTGTTTTTT. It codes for CASSLASTNEKLFF. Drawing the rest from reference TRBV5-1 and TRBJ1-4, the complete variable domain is KAGVTQTPRYLIKTRGQQVTLSCSPISGHRSVSWYQQTPGQGLQFLFEYFSETQRNKGNFPGRFSGRQFSNSRSEMNVSTLELGDSALYLCASSLASTNEKLFFGSGTQLSVL.

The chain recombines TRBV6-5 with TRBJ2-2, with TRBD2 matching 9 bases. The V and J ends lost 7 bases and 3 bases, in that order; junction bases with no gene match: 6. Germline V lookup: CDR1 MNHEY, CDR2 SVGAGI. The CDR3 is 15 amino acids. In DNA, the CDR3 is TGTGCCAGCACACGGACTAGCGTCTACACCGGGGAGCTGTTTTTT. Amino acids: CASTRTSVYTGELFF.

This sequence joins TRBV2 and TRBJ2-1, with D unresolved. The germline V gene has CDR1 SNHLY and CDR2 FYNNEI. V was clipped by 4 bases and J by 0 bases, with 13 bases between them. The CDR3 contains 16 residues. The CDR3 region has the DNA TGTGCCAGCAGTGTACGAGGCGCGAGCTCCTACAATGAGCAGTTCTTC. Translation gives CASSVRGASSYNEQFF.

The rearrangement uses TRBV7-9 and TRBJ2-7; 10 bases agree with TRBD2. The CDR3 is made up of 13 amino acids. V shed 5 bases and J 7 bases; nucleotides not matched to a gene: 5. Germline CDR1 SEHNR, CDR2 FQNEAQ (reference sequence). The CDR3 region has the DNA TGTGCCAGCAGCGCTAGCGGGGGCTGGGAGCAGTACTTC. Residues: CASSASGGWEQYF.

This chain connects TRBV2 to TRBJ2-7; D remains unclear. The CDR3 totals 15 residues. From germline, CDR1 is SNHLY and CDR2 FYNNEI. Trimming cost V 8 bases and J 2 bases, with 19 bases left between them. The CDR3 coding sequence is TGTGCCAGCGCCCCGTTATTGAATAAGGCCTACGAGCAGTACTTC. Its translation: CASAPLLNKAYEQYF.

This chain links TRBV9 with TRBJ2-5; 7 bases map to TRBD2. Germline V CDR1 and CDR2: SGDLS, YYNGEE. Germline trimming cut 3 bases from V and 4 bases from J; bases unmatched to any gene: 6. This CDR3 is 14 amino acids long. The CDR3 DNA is TGTGCCAGCAGCGCCGGACTAGTGGGAGAGACCCAGTACTTC. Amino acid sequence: CASSAGLVGETQYF.

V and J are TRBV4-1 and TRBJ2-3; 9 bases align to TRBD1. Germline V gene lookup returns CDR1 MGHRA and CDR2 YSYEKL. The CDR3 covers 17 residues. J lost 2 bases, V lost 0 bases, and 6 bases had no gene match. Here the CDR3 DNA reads TGCGCCAGCAGCCAAGATAAACAGGGGGCCCCCACAGATACGCAGTATTTT. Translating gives CASSQDKQGAPTDTQYF.

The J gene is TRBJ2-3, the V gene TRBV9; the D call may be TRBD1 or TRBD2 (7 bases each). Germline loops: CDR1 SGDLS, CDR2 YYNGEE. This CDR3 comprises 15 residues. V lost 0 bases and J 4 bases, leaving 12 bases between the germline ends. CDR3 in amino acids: CASSVGQGGADTQYF. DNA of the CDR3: TGTGCCAGCAGCGTAGGTCAGGGGGGGGCAGATACGCAGTATTTT.

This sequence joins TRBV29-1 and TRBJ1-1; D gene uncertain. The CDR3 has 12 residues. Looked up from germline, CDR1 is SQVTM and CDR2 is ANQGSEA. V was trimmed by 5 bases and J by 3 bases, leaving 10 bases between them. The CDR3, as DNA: TGCAGCGTTTTTGGGGAGGACACTGAAGCTTTCTTT. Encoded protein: CSVFGEDTEAFF.

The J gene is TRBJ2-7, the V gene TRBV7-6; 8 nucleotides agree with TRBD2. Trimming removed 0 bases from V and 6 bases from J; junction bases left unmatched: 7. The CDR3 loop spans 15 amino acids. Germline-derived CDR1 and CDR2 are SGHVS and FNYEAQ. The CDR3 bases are TGTGCCAGCAGCTTAGCTAAGTTACGGGGGGGCGAGCAGTACTTC. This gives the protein CASSLAKLRGGEQYF.

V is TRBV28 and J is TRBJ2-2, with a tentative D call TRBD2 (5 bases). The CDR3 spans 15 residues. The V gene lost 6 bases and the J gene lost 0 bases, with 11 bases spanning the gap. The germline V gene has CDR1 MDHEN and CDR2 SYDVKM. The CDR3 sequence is CASSSTGSNTGELFF. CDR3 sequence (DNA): TGTGCCAGCAGCTCTACGGGATCGAACACCGGGGAGCTGTTTTTT.

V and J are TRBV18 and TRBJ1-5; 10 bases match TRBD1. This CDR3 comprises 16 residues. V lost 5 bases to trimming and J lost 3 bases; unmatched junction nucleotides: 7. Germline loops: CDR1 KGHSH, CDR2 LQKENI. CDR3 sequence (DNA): TGTGCCAGCTCATCCCGGACAGGGGGTGACAATCAGCCCCAGCATTTT. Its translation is CASSSRTGGDNQPQHF.

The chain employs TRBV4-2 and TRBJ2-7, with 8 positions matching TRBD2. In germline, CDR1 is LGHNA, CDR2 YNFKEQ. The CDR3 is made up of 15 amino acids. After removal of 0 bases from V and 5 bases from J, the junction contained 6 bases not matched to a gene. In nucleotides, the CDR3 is TGTGCCAGCAGCCAAGAAGAAACTAGCGGCCACGAGCAGTACTTC. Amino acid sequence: CASSQEETSGHEQYF.

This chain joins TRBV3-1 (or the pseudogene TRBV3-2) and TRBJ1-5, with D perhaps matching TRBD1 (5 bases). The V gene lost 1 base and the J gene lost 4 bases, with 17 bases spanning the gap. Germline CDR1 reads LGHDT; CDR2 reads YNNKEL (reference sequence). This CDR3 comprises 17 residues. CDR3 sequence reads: CASSQGFSRQGNQPQHF. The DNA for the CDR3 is TGTGCCAGCAGCCAAGGTTTTTCCAGGCAGGGTAATCAGCCCCAGCATTTT.

CDR3 DNA sequence: TGTGCCAGCAGCTTGGGAGTCTCACCCCTCCACTTT. This codes for CASSLGVSPLHF. The genes are TRBV5-6 and TRBJ1-6; no reliable D call. The V end lost 0 bases, the J end lost 10 bases, and 5 bases lay between the germline ends. Germline CDR1 reads SGHDT; CDR2 reads YYEEEE. The CDR3 loop spans 12 amino acids.

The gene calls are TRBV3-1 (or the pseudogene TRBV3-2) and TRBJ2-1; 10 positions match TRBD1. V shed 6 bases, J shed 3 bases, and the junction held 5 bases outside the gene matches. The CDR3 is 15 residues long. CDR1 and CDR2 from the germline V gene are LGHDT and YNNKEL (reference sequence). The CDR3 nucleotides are TGTGCCAGCAGTTCAGACAGGGGGCACTACAATGAGCAGTTCTTC. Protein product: CASSSDRGHYNEQFF.

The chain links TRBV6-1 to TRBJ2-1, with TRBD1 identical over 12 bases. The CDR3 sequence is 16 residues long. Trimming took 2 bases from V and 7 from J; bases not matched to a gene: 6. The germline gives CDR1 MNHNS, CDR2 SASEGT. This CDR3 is CASSELPGQGANEQFF. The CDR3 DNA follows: TGTGCCAGCAGTGAATTACCGGGACAGGGGGCGAATGAGCAGTTCTTC.

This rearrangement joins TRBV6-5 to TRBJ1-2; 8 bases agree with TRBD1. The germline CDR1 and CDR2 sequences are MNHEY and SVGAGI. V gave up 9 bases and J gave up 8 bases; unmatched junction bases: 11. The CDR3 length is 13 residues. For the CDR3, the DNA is TGTGCCAGGGGGACAGGAACTATAGGCGGCTACACCTTC. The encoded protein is CARGTGTIGGYTF.

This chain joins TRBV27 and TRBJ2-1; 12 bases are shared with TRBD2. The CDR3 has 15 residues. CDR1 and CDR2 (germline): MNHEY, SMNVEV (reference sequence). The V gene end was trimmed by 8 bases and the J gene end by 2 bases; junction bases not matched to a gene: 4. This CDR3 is CASSTSGGAYNEQFF. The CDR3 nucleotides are TGTGCCAGCTCGACTAGCGGGGGAGCCTACAATGAGCAGTTCTTC.

The CDR3 reads CASSSLAGGPINSYEQYF. The CDR3 DNA sequence: TGCGCCAGCAGCTCATTAGCGGGGGGGCCCATCAACTCCTACGAGCAGTACTTC. The genes are TRBV4-1 and TRBJ2-7; 11 nucleotides align to TRBD2. The CDR3 has 18 amino acids. Trimming removed 5 bases from V and 0 bases from J; junction bases left unmatched: 12. Looked up from germline, CDR1 is MGHRA and CDR2 is YSYEKL.

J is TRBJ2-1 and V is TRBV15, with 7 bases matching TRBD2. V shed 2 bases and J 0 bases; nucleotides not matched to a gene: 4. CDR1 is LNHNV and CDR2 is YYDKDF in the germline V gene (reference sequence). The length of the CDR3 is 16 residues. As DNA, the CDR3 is TGTGCCACCAGCAGATTCGGGGGGAACTCCTACAATGAGCAGTTCTTC. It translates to CATSRFGGNSYNEQFF.

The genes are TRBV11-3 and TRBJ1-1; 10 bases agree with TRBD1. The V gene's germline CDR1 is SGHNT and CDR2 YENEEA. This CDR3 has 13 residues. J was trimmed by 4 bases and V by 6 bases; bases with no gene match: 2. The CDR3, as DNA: TGTGCCAGCAGTTGGACAGGGGGCACTGAAGCTTTCTTT. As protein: CASSWTGGTEAFF.

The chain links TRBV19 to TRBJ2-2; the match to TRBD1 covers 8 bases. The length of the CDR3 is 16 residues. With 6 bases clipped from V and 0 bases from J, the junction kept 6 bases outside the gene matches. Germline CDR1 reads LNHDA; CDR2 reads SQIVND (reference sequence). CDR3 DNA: TGTGCCAGTAGATCACGGACAGGGACGAACACCGGGGAGCTGTTTTTT. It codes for CASRSRTGTNTGELFF.

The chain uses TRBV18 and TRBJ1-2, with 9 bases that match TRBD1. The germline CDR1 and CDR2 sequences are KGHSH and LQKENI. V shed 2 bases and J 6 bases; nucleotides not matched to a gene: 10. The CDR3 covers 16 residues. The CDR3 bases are TGTGCCAGCTCACCAGGCAGCGGACAGGGGTTTAATGGCTACACCTTC. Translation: CASSPGSGQGFNGYTF.

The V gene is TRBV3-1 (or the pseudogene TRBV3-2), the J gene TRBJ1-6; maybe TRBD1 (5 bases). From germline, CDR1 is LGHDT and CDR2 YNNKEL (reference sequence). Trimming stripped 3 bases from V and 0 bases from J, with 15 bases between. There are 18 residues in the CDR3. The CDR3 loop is CASSQGPRASSYNSPLHF. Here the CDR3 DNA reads TGTGCCAGCAGCCAGGGTCCCAGGGCGAGCTCCTATAATTCACCCCTCCACTTT.

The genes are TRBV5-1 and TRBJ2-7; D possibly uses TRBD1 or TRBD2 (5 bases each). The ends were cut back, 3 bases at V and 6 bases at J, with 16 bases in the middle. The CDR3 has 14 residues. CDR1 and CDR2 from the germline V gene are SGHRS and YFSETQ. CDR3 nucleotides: TGCGCCAGCAGCTCGAACGGGGACCCAGGCGAGCAGTACTTC. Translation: CASSSNGDPGEQYF.

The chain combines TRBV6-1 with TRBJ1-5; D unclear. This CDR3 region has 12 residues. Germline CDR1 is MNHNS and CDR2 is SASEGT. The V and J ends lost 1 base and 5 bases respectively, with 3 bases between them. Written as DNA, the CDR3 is TGTGCCAGCAGTGAAGTTTATCAGCCCCAGCATTTT. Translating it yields CASSEVYQPQHF.

The CDR3 loop reads CASSIQGVNTEAFF. CDR3 sequence (DNA): TGTGCCAGCAGCATACAGGGGGTGAACACTGAAGCTTTCTTT. The chain has TRBV6-6 and TRBJ1-1, with 8 nucleotides matching TRBD1. Germline CDR1 and CDR2: MNHNY and SVGAGI (reference sequence). The CDR3 consists of 14 residues. V shed 6 bases and J 0 bases; nucleotides not matched to a gene: 3.

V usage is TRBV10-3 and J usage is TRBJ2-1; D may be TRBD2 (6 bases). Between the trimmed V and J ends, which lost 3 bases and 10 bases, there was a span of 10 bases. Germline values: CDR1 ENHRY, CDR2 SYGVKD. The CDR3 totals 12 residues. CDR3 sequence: CAISEGLPEQFF. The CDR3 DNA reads TGTGCCATCAGTGAAGGACTACCGGAGCAGTTCTTC.

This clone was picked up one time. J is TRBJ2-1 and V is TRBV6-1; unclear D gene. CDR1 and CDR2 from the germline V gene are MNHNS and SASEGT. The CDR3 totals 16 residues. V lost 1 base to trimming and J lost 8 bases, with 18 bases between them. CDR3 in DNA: TGTGCCAGCAGTGAAGAGATGGGTTACATAAGGGATGAGCAGTTCTTC. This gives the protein CASSEEMGYIRDEQFF.

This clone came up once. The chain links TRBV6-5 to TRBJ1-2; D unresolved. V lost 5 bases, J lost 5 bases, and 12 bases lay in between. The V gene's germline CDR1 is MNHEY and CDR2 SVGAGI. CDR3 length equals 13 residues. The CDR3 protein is CASSREGLYGYTF. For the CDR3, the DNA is TGTGCCAGCAGTCGGGAGGGTTTATATGGCTACACCTTC.